This T cell receptor (beta chain) was identified in a study of technical replicates of blood from four donors. Repertoires were generated with immunoSEQ multiplex PCR, while TCRdb's copy carries only in-frame clones and drops some. The data hold around 85,000 clones, with about 93% observed a single time. Sequencing was performed on T cells isolated from PBMCs. This clonotype originated in a human donor in good health.

In DNA, the CDR3 is TGTGCCAGCAGTTACTCAGGGACATTAGCTAACTATGGCTACACCTTC. Translated, it gives CASSYSGTLANYGYTF. J is TRBJ1-2 and V is TRBV6-5; tentatively, D is TRBD1 (6 bases). The V end lost 0 bases, the J end lost 0 bases, and 11 bases lay between the germline ends. Germline CDR1 MNHEY, CDR2 SVGAGI. The CDR3 length is 16 residues.